This T cell receptor (beta chain) derives from a study of CD8 T cells in acute hepatitis C reinfection. Across the whole study: Sequences come from NS3-1073-specific CD8+ T cells, during acute infection and after clearance. Study results and limitations: All groups preferentially used TRBV04 and TRBV06, which was not due to overrepresentation in the naive pool.

V gave up 2 bases and J gave up 2 bases, with 19 bases separating them. The CDR3 sequence is 17 residues long. Germline V lookup: CDR1 MNHEY, CDR2 SMNVEV (reference sequence). Assay: immunoSEQ multiplex PCR; the TCRdb copy retains only in-frame clones and omits some. The sample has some 40,000 clones; approximately 87% are singletons. Noted time point: naive CD8 control sorted from an acute-time-point sample. Montreal Hepatitis C Cohort donors who inject drugs were seen every 3 months. As to this clone: As yet, its antigen is unknown.

The sequenced sample consisted of naive CD8+ T cells from PBMCs. The source is a man aged 25 to 40 with chronic hepatitis C. The V and J genes are TRBV27 and TRBJ2-7, with a tentative D call TRBD1 (5 bases). This CDR3 reads CASSLTGEGRTPYEQYF. Written as DNA, the CDR3 is TGTGCCAGCAGTTTAACTGGGGAAGGCAGGACACCCTACGAGCAGTACTTC.